The entry below gives a single T cell receptor beta chain sequence along with its context. Its antigen remains unidentified. Trimming cost V 8 bases and J 3 bases; bases outside gene matches: 6. This CDR3 is built from 14 residues. The germline gives CDR1 SNHLY, CDR2 FYNNEI. This record comes from a study of cytomegalovirus exposure and HLA in healthy donors. General study points: The study designated 160 or so TCR beta chains cytomegalovirus-associated. Fewer N-insertions (relative to the approximately 700-donor mean) were reportedly seen in an Asian-associated ancestry cluster in a later analysis.

It was with 60 Vbeta and 13 Jbeta primers that the PCR ran. Generated by immunoSEQ multiplex PCR, the TCRdb table keeps only in-frame clones and is missing some. The data show a few hundred thousand clones, around 85% seen once. What was sequenced was PBMCs. This clonotype was obtained from a girl aged 2-10 years in good health and CMV-seronegative. J is TRBJ1-4 and V is TRBV2, with 7 nucleotides matching TRBD1. Written as DNA, the CDR3 is TGTGCCAGCCGACGGGACAGAGCTAATGAAAAACTGTTTTTT. The encoded protein is CASRRDRANEKLFF.